This T cell receptor beta chain derives from a study of shared clonotypes between healthy human individuals. Libraries were prepared by immunoSEQ multiplex PCR; TCRdb keeps only in-frame clonotypes and omits some of them. Seen here are under 2.5 million clones, less than 95% observed once, and the top ten hold about 0.36%. Sequencing was performed on naive CD4+ T cells from PBMCs. Indicated subset: CD45RA+ positively selected. The TCR sequence derives from a man younger than 30 in good health. Some clones in this sample may be carry-over from other donors' samples.

The CDR3 reads CASSLPEASGSYEQYF. CDR3 coding DNA: TGTGCCAGCAGTCTACCTGAGGCTAGCGGGAGCTACGAGCAGTACTTC. V gene TRBV28 combines with J gene TRBJ2-7, with 10 bases that match TRBD2. Germline V gene sequence: CDR1 MDHEN, CDR2 SYDVKM. V shed 5 bases and J 3 bases; nucleotides not matched to a gene: 10. The CDR3 spans 16 residues.